This TCR beta chain was observed in a study of cytomegalovirus exposure and HLA in healthy donors. Study-level results: A list of around 160 TCR beta chains associated with cytomegalovirus was given. CMV serostatus stood as the only immune exposure information on hand. TCR beta V segments were, for the most part, productive about 87% or about 30% of the time in an earlier analysis.

Amplification used 60 Vbeta primers and 13 Jbeta primers. Here immunoSEQ multiplex PCR was the method, and the copy in TCRdb shows in-frame clones only, minus some. The sample carries about 100,000 clones, 77% recorded once. Note on this clone: The target antigen is unknown.

Trimming removed 2 bases at V and 4 bases at J, with 10 bases between. The CDR3 consists of 14 residues. Germline V gives CDR1 SEHNR, CDR2 FQNEAQ (reference sequence). V usage is TRBV7-9 and J usage is TRBJ2-3; maybe TRBD1 (6 bases). Sequencing was carried out using PBMCs. This clonotype was sampled from a male donor in good health and CMV-seronegative. The CDR3 nucleotides are TGTGCCAGCAGCTTACAGGGGTTGGCAGATACGCAGTATTTT. This codes for CASSLQGLADTQYF.